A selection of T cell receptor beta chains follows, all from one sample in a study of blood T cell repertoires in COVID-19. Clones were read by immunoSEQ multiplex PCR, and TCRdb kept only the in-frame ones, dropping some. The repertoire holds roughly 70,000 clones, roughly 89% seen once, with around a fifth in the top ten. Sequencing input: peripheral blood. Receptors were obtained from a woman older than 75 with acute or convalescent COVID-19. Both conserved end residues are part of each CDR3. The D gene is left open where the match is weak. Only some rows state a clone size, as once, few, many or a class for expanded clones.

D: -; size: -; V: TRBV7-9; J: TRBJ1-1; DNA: TGTGCCAGCAGCTTAGGAAACAGGGCCACTGAAGCTTTCTTT; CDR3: CASSLGNRATEAFF
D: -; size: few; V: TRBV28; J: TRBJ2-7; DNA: TGTGCCAGCAGGCAGGGTATATACGAGCAGTACTTC; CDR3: CASRQGIYEQYF
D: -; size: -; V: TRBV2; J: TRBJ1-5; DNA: TGTGCCAGCAGTGGCGGACAAAGCAATCAGCCCCAGCATTTT; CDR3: CASSGGQSNQPQHF
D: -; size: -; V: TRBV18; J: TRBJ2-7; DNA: TGTGCCAGCTCCCGGACCGGGAGTTCCTACGAGCAGTACTTC; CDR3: CASSRTGSSYEQYF
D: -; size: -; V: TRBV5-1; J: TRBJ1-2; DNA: TGCGCCAGCACCGAGGGATCGTATGGCTACACCTTC; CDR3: CASTEGSYGYTF
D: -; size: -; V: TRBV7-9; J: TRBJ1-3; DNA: TGTGCCAGCAGCTTAGCCCGGGCAGGGGGAAACACCATATATTTT; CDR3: CASSLARAGGNTIYF
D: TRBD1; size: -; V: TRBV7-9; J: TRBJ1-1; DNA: TGTGCCAGCAGCTTAACGGGACAGGGGGATGGCGAAGCTTTCTTT; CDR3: CASSLTGQGDGEAFF
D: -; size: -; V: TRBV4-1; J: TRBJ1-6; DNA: TGCGCCAGCAGCCCAGGACAGTCACCCCGAAGGACCCTCCACTTT; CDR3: CASSPGQSPRRTLHF
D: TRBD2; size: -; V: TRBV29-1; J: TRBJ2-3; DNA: TGCAGCGTTGAGGGCGGGAGTTCAGATACGCAGTATTTT; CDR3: CSVEGGSSDTQYF
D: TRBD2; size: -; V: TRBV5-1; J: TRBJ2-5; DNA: TGCGCCAGCAGCTTGGCAGCGGGGGAACCCGGGAAGACCCAGTACTTC; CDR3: CASSLAAGEPGKTQYF
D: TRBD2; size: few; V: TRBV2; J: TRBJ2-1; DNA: TGTGCCAGCAAGCGGACTAGCGGGAGCGGAAGCGAGCAGTTCTTC; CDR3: CASKRTSGSGSEQFF
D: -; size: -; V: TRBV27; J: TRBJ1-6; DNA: TGTGCCAGCAGTCTGCACAGGGTAGGTTCACCCCTCCACTTT; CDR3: CASSLHRVGSPLHF
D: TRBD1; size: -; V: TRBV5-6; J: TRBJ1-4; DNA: TGTGCCAGCAGCTTTCGTCCGGGACAGGGAGTTGAAAAACTGTTTTTT; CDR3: CASSFRPGQGVEKLFF
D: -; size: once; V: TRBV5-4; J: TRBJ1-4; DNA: TGTGCCAGCAGCCTGGGGGGGGTGAGAGAAAAACTGTTTTTT; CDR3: CASSLGGVREKLFF
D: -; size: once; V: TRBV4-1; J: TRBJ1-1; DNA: TGCGCCAGCAGCCAGGGAGGGGTGGCTTTCTTT; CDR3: CASSQGGVAFF
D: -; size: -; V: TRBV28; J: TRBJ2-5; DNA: TGTGCCAGCAGTGGAAACCGGGTCCCTATCGGGGAGACCCAGTACTTC; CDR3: CASSGNRVPIGETQYF